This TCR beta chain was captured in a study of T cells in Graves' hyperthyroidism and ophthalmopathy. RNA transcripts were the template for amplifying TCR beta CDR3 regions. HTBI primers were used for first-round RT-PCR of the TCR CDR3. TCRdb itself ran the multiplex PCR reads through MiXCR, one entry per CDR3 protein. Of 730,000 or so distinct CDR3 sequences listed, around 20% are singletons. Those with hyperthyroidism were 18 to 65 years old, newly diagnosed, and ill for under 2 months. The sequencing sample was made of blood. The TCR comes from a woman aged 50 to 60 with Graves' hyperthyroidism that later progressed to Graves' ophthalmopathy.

The CDR3 bases are TGCGCCAGCAGCCCCTTCGACAGGACGAACACCGGGGAGCTGTTTTTT. It encodes CASSPFDRTNTGELFF. The gene calls are TRBV5-1 and TRBJ2-2, with TRBD1 as a possible D gene (6 bases). The CDR3 contains 16 residues. Germline lookup yields CDR1 SGHRS and CDR2 YFSETQ. Trimming pared 4 bases from V and 0 bases from J, leaving 13 bases between.